This record looks at one T cell receptor beta chain sequence and its context. These data originate in a study of blood T cell repertoires in COVID-19. On the study more broadly: T cells, B-cell-depleted T cells, or PBMCs provided the cDNA or gDNA that served as material.

How the authors handled the data: Using reference gene primer amplification, nucleated cell counts were estimated. Assay used: immunoSEQ multiplex PCR; TCRdb lists only in-frame clones, some missing. V, J and clone size are those of that table, while D and trimming were read from the DNA. The sample includes approximately 280,000 clones, around 90% of them seen just once. Trimming removed 5 bases at V and 1 base at J, with 6 bases between. In germline, CDR1 is SGHTA, CDR2 FQGNSA. The CDR3 runs to 12 residues. This chain connects TRBV7-2 to TRBJ2-7; tentative D call: TRBD1 (6 bases). The sequence came from a man aged 18 to 30 with active or convalescent COVID-19. Input material: peripheral blood. The DNA for the CDR3 is TGTGCCAGCAGCCAGGGGTCCTACGAGCAGTACTTC. Its protein product is CASSQGSYEQYF.